The 8 T cell receptor beta chains listed next were all sequenced from one sample in a study of cytomegalovirus exposure and HLA in healthy donors. The primer mix had 60 Vbeta and 13 Jbeta primers. The repertoire was sequenced with immunoSEQ multiplex PCR; TCRdb's copy has only in-frame clones and lacks some. The repertoire shows about 33,000 clones; the top ten hold 3% to 4.5%. The sample consisted of PBMCs. The receptors come from a man between 40 and 49 years old in good health and CMV-seronegative.

V usage is TRBV28 and J usage is TRBJ2-7; no firm D call. Germline V CDR1 and CDR2: MDHEN, SYDVKM. CDR3 length equals 12 residues. Trimming removed 4 bases at V and 6 bases at J, with 10 bases between. CDR3 residues: CASSSEVFEQYF. CDR3 DNA sequence: TGTGCCAGCAGTTCCGAGGTGTTCGAGCAGTACTTC.

V and J are TRBV5-1 and TRBJ2-3, with 8 nucleotides matching TRBD1. V lost 0 bases, J lost 5 bases, and 11 bases stayed unmatched. Germline V gene lookup returns CDR1 SGHRS and CDR2 YFSETQ. The CDR3 sequence is 17 residues long. The chain's CDR3 is CASSLAITGGSGDTQYF. The CDR3 nucleotides read TGCGCCAGCAGCTTGGCCATAACAGGGGGTTCGGGAGATACGCAGTATTTT.

This chain connects TRBV28 to TRBJ2-1; D might be TRBD1 (6 bases). Germline V gives CDR1 MDHEN, CDR2 SYDVKM. The CDR3 loop spans 13 amino acids. The CDR3 here is CALTTGHYNEQFF. CDR3 nucleotide sequence: TGTGCTCTTACAACAGGGCACTACAATGAGCAGTTCTTC.

The chain employs TRBV25-1 and TRBJ2-2, with D unresolved. The V gene's germline CDR1 is MGHDK and CDR2 SYGVNS. Trimming took off 6 bases at V and 5 bases at J, with 10 bases between the two ends. The CDR3 extends over 13 amino acids. The CDR3 sequence is CASREKLTGELFF. CDR3 in DNA: TGTGCCAGCAGAGAGAAATTAACCGGGGAGCTGTTTTTT. Using reference TRBV25-1 and TRBJ2-2 for the parts outside the CDR3, the full variable domain is EADIYQTPRYLVIGTGKKITLECSQTMGHDKMYWYQQDPGMELHLIHYSYGVNSTEKGDLSSESTVSRIRTEHFPLTLESARPSHTSQYLCASREKLTGELFFGEGSRLTVL.

V is TRBV29-1 and J is TRBJ1-1; TRBD1 might be the D (5 bases). V gave up 3 bases and J gave up 1 base, with 15 bases separating them. Per the germline V gene, CDR1 is SQVTM and CDR2 is ANQGSEA. This CDR3 is 15 amino acids long. The CDR3 region has the DNA TGCAGCGTTGACACCTTGGCAGGGTCGAACACTGAAGCTTTCTTT. Translating it yields CSVDTLAGSNTEAFF.

CDR3 nucleotides: TGTGCCAGCACTCTGGCGGATTCCTACGAGCAGTACTTC. Its translation is CASTLADSYEQYF. This rearrangement joins TRBV2 to TRBJ2-7, with D unclear. This CDR3 has 13 amino acids. Germline loops: CDR1 SNHLY, CDR2 FYNNEI. V was shortened by 7 bases and J by 1 base, with 11 bases between the two germline ends. Full variable domain (rest looked up from reference TRBV2 and TRBJ2-7): EPEVTQTPSHQVTQMGQEVILRCVPISNHLYFYWYRQILGQKVEFLVSFYNNEISEKSEIFDDQFSVERPDGSNFTLKIRSTKLEDSAMYFCASTLADSYEQYFGPGTRLTVT.

The CDR3 is CASSVGQDTEAFF. The CDR3 nucleotides read TGTGCCAGCAGCGTAGGCCAGGACACTGAAGCTTTCTTT. This chain links TRBV9 with TRBJ1-1; D not resolved. V lost 0 bases, J lost 3 bases, and 6 bases lay in between. The CDR3 sequence is 13 residues long. Germline V lookup: CDR1 SGDLS, CDR2 YYNGEE. Combining the CDR3 with reference TRBV9 and TRBJ1-1 gives the whole variable domain DSGVTQTPKHLITATGQRVTLRCSPRSGDLSVYWYQQSLDQGLQFLIQYYNGEERAKGNILERFSAQQFPDLHSELNLSSLELGDSALYFCASSVGQDTEAFFGQGTRLTVV.

The genes are TRBV19 and TRBJ1-1, with TRBD1 as a possible D gene (6 bases). Germline V gene lookup returns CDR1 LNHDA and CDR2 SQIVND (reference sequence). The V gene lost 6 bases and the J gene lost 1 base, with 18 bases spanning the gap. This CDR3 is 16 amino acids long. Written as DNA, the CDR3 is TGTGCCAGTAGGAGCCTTTCGGGACACCGGAACACTGAAGCTTTCTTT. Protein: CASRSLSGHRNTEAFF.